This TCR beta chain was recovered during a study of blood T cell repertoires in COVID-19. Study-wide background: Acute and convalescent COVID-19 specimens originated in the United States, Italy and Spain.

Trimming took 2 bases from V and 7 from J, leaving 9 bases between them. The CDR3 has 13 residues. Sequencing used immunoSEQ multiplex PCR; TCRdb keeps in-frame clones, though not all of them. The table has approximately 190,000 clones, around 84% seen once. The chain is built from TRBV12-3 or TRBV12-4 and TRBJ2-1; possibly TRBD2 for D (6 bases). The sequencing input was peripheral blood. This clonotype originated in a man aged 25 to 45 with active or convalescent COVID-19. CDR3 nucleotide sequence: TGTGCCAGCAGTTTACGACTAGAAAATGAGCAGTTCTTC. Translated: CASSLRLENEQFF.